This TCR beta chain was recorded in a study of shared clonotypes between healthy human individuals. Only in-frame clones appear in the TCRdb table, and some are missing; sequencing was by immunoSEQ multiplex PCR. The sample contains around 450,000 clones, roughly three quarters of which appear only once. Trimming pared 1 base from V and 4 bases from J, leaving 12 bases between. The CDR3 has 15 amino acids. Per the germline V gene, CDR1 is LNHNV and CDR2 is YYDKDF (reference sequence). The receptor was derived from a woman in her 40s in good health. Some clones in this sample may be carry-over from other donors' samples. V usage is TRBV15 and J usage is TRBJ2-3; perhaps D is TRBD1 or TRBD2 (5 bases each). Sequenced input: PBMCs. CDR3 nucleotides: TGTGCCACCAGCAGAGTAGGGGAGAGCGCAGATACGCAGTATTTT. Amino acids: CATSRVGESADTQYF.